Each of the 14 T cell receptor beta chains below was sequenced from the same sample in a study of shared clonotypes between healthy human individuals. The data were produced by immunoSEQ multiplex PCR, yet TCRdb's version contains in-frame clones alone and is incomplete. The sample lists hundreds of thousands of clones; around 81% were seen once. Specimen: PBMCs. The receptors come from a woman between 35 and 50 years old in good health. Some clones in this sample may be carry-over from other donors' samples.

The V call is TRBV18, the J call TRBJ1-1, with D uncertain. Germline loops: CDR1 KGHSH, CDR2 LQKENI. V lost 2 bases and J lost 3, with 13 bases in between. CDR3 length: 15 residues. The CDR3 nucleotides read TGTGCCAGCTCACCAGAGAGGAAAACGGACACTGAAGCTTTCTTT. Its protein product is CASSPERKTDTEAFF.

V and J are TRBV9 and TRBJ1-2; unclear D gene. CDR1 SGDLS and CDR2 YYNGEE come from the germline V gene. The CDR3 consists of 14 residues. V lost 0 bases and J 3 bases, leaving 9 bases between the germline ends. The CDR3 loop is CASSVASGDYGYTF. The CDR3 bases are TGTGCCAGCAGCGTAGCGTCAGGAGACTATGGCTACACCTTC.

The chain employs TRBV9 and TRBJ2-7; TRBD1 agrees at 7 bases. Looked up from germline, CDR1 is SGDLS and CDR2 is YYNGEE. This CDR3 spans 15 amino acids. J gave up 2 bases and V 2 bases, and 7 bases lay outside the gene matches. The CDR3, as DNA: TGTGCCAGCAGCGTGGGACAGTATGGAACCTACGAGCAGTACTTC. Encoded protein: CASSVGQYGTYEQYF. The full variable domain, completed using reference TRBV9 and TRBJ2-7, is DSGVTQTPKHLITATGQRVTLRCSPRSGDLSVYWYQQSLDQGLQFLIQYYNGEERAKGNILERFSAQQFPDLHSELNLSSLELGDSALYFCASSVGQYGTYEQYFGPGTRLTVT.

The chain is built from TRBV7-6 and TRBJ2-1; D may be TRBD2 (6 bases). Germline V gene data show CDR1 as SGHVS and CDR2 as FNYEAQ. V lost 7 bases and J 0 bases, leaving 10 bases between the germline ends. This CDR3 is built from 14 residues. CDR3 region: CASTAGSSYNEQFF. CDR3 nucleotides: TGTGCCAGCACGGCGGGAAGCTCCTACAATGAGCAGTTCTTC. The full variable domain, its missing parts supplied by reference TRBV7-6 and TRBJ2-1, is GAGVSQSPRYKVTKRGQDVALRCDPISGHVSLYWYRQALGQGPEFLTYFNYEAQQDKSGLPNDRFSAERPEGSISTLTIQRTEQRDSAMYRCASTAGSSYNEQFFGPGTRLTVL.

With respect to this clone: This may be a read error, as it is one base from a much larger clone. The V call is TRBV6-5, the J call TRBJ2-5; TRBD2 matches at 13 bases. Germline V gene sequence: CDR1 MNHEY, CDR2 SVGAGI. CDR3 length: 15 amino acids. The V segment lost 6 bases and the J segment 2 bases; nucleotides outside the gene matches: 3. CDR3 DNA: TGTGCCAGCAGGGCGACTAGCGGGAGGCAAGAGACCCAGTACTTC. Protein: CASRATSGRQETQYF.

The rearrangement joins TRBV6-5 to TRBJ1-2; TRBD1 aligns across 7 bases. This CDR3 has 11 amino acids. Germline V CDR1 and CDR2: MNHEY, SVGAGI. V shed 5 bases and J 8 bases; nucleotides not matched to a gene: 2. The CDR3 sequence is CASSNRGGYTF. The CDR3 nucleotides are TGTGCCAGCAGTAACAGGGGAGGCTACACCTTC.

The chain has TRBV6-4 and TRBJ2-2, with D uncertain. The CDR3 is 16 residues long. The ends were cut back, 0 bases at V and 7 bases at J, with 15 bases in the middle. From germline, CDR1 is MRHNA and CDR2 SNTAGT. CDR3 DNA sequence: TGTGCCAGCAGTGACTCGGGAAAGTTGGGAAGCGGGGAGCTGTTTTTT. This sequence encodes CASSDSGKLGSGELFF.

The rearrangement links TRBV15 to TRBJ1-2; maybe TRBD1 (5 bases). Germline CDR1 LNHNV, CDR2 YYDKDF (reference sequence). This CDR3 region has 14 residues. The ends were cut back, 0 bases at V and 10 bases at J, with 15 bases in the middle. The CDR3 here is CATSRDLQGVDYTF. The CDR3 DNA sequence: TGTGCCACCAGCAGAGATTTGCAGGGTGTGGACTACACCTTC.

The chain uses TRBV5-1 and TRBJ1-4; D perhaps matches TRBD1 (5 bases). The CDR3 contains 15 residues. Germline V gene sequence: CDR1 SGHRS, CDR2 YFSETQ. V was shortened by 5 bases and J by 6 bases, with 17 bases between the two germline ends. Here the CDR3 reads CASSSNPGQDEKLFF. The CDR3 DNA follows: TGCGCCAGCAGTTCCAACCCGGGGCAGGATGAAAAACTGTTTTTT.

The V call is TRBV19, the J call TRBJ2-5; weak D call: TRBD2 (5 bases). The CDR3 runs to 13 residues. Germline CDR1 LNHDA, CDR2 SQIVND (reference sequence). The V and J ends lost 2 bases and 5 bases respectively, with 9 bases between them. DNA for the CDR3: TGTGCCAGTAGTATAACTAGGGTGGAGACCCAGTACTTC. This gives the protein CASSITRVETQYF. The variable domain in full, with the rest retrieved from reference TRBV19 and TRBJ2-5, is DGGITQSPKYLFRKEGQNVTLSCEQNLNHDAMYWYRQDPGQGLRLIYYSQIVNDFQKGDIAEGYSVSREKKESFPLTVTSAQKNPTAFYLCASSITRVETQYFGPGTRLLVL.

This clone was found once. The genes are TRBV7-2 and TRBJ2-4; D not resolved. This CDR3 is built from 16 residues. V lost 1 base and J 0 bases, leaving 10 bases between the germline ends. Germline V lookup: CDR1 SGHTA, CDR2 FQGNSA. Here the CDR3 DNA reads TGTGCCAGCAGCTTAGATCGAGTCGGAGCCAAAAACATTCAGTACTTC. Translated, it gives CASSLDRVGAKNIQYF. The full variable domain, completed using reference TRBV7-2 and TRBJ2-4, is GAGVSQSPSNKVTEKGKDVELRCDPISGHTALYWYRQSLGQGLEFLIYFQGNSAPDKSGLPSDRFSAERTGGSVSTLTIQRTQQEDSAVYLCASSLDRVGAKNIQYFGAGTRLSVL.

CDR3 sequence reads: CASRSNTGDINNSPLHF. The CDR3 nucleotides read TGCGCCAGCAGGTCTAATACAGGGGATATAAATAATTCACCCCTCCACTTT. This chain links TRBV5-1 with TRBJ1-6; the match to TRBD1 covers 7 bases. Per germline, CDR1 SGHRS and CDR2 YFSETQ. J gave up 5 bases and V 5 bases, and 13 bases lay outside the gene matches. The CDR3 sequence is 17 residues long.

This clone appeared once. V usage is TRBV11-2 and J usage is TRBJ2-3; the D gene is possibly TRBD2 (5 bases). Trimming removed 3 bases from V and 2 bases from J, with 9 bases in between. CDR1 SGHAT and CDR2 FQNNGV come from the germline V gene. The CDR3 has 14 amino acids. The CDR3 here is CASSFSGNTDTQYF. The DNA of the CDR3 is TGTGCCAGCAGCTTCAGCGGTAACACAGATACGCAGTATTTT.

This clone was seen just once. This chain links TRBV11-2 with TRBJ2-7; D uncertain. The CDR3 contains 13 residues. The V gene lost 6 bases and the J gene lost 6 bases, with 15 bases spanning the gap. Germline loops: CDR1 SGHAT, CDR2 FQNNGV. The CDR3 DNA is TGTGCCAGCAGTAGGCCACCCAGAGGCGAGCAGTACTTC. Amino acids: CASSRPPRGEQYF.